This T cell receptor beta chain is from a study of Graves' ophthalmopathy and Graves' hyperthyroidism. Study conclusions and caveats: Blood also carried most expanded thyroid clonotypes exceeding 0.001 frequency. Separation of ophthalmopathy from stable hyperthyroidism was achieved by a 13-signature model, at roughly 88% sensitivity and 81.08% specificity.

RNA served as the template for amplifying TCR beta CDR3 regions. Amplification began with first-round RT-PCR using HTBI primers, then second-round multiplex PCR was performed. TCRdb reprocessed the multiplex PCR reads via MiXCR and lists one record per CDR3 protein. Found here are roughly 500,000 distinct CDR3 sequences, approximately 14% of them singletons; the top ten hold over 8%. This clonotype was observed many times. Antigen: not known. V was clipped by 5 bases and J by 7 bases; unmatched bases: 8. This CDR3 is 13 amino acids long. Germline CDR1 and CDR2: DFQATT and SNEGSKA (reference sequence). The chain combines TRBV20-1 with TRBJ1-2; 9 bases align to TRBD1. This clonotype was sampled from a woman in her 30s with Graves' ophthalmopathy. Material: blood. CDR3: CSASGQGFVGYTF. CDR3 bases: TGCAGTGCTTCGGGACAGGGATTTGTTGGCTACACCTTC.